Sequencing of this T cell receptor (beta chain) was carried out in a study of tissue T cells after allogeneic stem cell transplantation (dated by TCRdb to 2021 to 2024). Some background on the complete study: Using research autopsies of patients with and without GVHD, plus mouse models of GVHD, the study profiled TCR beta repertoires across many tissues. The human part of the study was a prospective observational study with no blinding and no randomization.

Before genomic DNA isolation with the DNeasy Blood & Tissue Kit, mouse tissues were minced with razor blades in buffered saline. Paper-wide results and their limitations: Sampling depth was acknowledged as a limitation, and the patient cohort was both small and clinically heterogeneous. Blood and spleen T cells captured only a limited portion of the TCR repertoire detected in tissues, in both patients and mice. Only a few T cell clones appeared in more than one patient, yet motif-based clustering showed tissue-specific repertoire signatures that were shared between patients. Which tissue TCRs were alloreactive or antigen-specific was not determined in the study, and some of the clones might have been host cells that persisted. Within patients, how anatomically similar tissues were was a major factor shaping TCR repertoire composition, regardless of disease or transplant status.

Receptor libraries were prepared by the immunoSEQ multiplex PCR assay. Adaptive Biotechnologies performed TCRbeta CDR3 sequencing at survey depth and reported CDR3 sequences, V/J genes, productive frequency, and template counts. TCR beta CDR3 regions were amplified from genomic DNA rather than RNA. Turning to the authors' computational methods: Jensen-Shannon divergence was used to quantify pairwise repertoire overlap between tissues, with a value of 1 meaning complete divergence and a value of 0 meaning identical repertoires. Tissues were clustered by single-linkage agglomerative hierarchical clustering of pairwise JSD values and displayed as dendrograms. All patient samples were analyzed with GLIPH2 using simulation_depth 1000, kmer_min_depth 3 and cdr3_length_cutoff 8, and only groups containing more than two unique CDR3s were kept. In a standardized tissue-overlap score, Jaccard GLIPH-group overlap across patients was extrapolated to a standard repertoire size of 1000 clones. Associations of diversity with clinical or experimental variables used linear mixed-effect models with tissue fixed effects and individual random effects. TCRdb took this table from immuneACCESS and kept in-frame rearrangements with V and J called. Such tables lack part of the clones; where checked against another copy, unresolved V genes explain under half of the gap, and the rest is unexplained. The V and J calls and the clone size are those of that table, but D and trimming were determined from the DNA. Recorded for this sample are approximately 22,000 clones; roughly two thirds of them occurred a single time. The ten largest make up around 0.62% of the sample.

Points on this clone: The specificity of this receptor is unknown. Gene names, together with germline sequences, are murine for this receptor. The CDR3 end is not reached by the read, which stops 1 residue before it; the germline J gene fills it in.

The CDR3 covers 11 residues, taking in both the cysteine and the phenylalanine. The DNA covers only part of the CDR3, 30 bases in frame from base 1. According to the germline V gene, CDR1 reads MSHET and CDR2 reads SYDVDS. V loses 5 bases of germline sequence and J loses 6 bases, and the interval between the two ends is 5 bases. The sequence links TRBV29 to TRBJ1-5, with no confidently assigned D gene. Material: spleen. The TCR sequence derives from a female BALB/c mouse in good health. The strain in question carries the MHC haplotype H2-d. The CDR3 region: CASSHSQAPLF. CDR3 bases read: TGTGCTAGCAGTCACAGCCAGGCTCCGCTT.